This T cell receptor (beta chain) derives from a study of blood T cell repertoires in COVID-19. At the level of the study: The origin of the acute and convalescent COVID-19 samples was the United States, Italy and Spain. The cDNA or gDNA used as material had been derived from T cells, B-cell-depleted T cells, or PBMCs.

Authors' analysis steps: The assay estimated nucleated cells by amplifying reference gene primers. Produced via immunoSEQ multiplex PCR; TCRdb's table is partial and in-frame only. The DNA was the basis for D and trimming; V, J and clone size are from that table. This table has 70,000 to 80,000 clones, around 93% appearing once. The V and J ends lost 6 bases and 3 bases respectively, with 12 bases between them. CDR3 length: 13 amino acids. The germline V gene has CDR1 SGHVS and CDR2 FQNEAQ. This clonotype was sampled from an older woman with active COVID-19. The sequencing input was peripheral blood. The V gene is TRBV7-8, the J gene TRBJ2-7, with D possibly TRBD1 on 5 matching bases. CDR3 amino acids: CASSSQVFYEQYF. CDR3 nucleotide sequence: TGTGCCAGCAGTTCACAGGTCTTCTACGAGCAGTACTTC. The full variable domain, its missing parts supplied by reference TRBV7-8 and TRBJ2-7, is GAGVSQSPRYKVAKRGQDVALRCDPISGHVSLFWYQQALGQGPEFLTYFQNEAQLDKSGLPSDRFFAERPEGSVSTLKIQRTQQEDSAVYLCASSSQVFYEQYFGPGTRLTVT.